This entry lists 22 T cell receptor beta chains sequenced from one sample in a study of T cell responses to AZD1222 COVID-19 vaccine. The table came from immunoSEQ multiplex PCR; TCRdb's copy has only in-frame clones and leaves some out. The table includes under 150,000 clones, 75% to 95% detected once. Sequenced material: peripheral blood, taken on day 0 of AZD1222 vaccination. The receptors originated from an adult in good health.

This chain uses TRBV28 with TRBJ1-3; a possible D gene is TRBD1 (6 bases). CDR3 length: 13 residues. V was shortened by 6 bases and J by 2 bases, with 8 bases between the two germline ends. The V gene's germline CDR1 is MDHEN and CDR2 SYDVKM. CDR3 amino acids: CASRRTAGNTIYF. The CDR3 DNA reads TGTGCCAGCAGGAGGACAGCTGGAAACACCATATATTTT.

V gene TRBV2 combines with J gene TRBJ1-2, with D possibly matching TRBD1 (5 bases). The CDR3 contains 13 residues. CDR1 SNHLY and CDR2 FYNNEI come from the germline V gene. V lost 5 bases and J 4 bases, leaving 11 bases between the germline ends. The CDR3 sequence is CASSRTRTYGYTF. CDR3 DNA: TGTGCCAGCAGTAGGACACGTACCTATGGCTACACCTTC.

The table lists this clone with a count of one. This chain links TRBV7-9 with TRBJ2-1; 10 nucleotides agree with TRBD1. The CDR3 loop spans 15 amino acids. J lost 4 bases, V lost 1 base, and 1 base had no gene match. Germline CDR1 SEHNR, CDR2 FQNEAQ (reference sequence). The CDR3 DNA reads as TGTGCCAGCAGCTTAGAGGGACAGGGGTACAATGAGCAGTTCTTC. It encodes CASSLEGQGYNEQFF.

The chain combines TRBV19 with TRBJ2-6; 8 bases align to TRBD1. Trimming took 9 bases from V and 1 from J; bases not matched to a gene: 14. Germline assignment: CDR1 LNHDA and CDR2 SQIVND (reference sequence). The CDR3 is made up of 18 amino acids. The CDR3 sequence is CASTSRDRPISGANVLTF. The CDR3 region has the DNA TGTGCCAGCACAAGCCGGGACAGGCCTATTTCTGGGGCCAACGTCCTGACTTTC.

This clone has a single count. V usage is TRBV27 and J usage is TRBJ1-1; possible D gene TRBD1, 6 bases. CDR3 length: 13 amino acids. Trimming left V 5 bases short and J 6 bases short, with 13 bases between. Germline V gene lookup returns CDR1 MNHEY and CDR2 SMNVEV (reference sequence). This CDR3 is CASSPVRGAEAFF. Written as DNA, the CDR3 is TGTGCCAGCAGTCCAGTGAGGGGGGCTGAAGCTTTCTTT.

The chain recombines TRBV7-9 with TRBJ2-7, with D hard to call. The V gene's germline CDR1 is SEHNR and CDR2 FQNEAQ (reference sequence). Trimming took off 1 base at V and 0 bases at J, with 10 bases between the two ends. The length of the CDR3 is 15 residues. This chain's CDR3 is CASSLGYKVSYEQYF. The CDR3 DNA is TGTGCCAGCAGCTTAGGGTACAAGGTCTCCTACGAGCAGTACTTC.

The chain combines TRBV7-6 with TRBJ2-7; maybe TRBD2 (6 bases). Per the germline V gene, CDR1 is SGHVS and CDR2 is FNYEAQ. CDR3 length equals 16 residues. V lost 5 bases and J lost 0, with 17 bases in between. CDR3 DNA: TGTGCCAGCAGCACCCGACCGGGACTGGGCTCCTACGAGCAGTACTTC. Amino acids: CASSTRPGLGSYEQYF.

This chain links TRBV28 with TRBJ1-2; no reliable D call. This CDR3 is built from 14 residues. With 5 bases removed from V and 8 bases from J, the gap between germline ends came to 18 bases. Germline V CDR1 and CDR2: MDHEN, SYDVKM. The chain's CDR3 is CASSPLLAPGGYTF. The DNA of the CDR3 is TGTGCCAGCAGTCCCCTCCTGGCCCCGGGGGGCTACACCTTC.

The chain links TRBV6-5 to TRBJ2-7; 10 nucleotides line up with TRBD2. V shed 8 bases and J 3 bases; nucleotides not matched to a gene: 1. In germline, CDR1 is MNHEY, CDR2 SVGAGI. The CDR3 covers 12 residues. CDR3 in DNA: TGTGCCAGCCGGACTAGCGGCTACGAGCAGTACTTC. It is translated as CASRTSGYEQYF.

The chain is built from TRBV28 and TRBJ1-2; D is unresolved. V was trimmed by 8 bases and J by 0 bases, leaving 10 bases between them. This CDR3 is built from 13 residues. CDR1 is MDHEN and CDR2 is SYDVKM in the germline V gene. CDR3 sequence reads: CASLSSTNYGYTF. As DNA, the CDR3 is TGTGCCAGCCTTAGCAGTACTAACTATGGCTACACCTTC.

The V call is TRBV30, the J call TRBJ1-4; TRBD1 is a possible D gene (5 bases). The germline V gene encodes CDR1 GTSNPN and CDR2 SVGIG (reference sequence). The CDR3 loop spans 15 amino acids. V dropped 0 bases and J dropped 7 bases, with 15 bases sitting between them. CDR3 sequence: CAWSVQLGLREKLFF. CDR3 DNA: TGTGCCTGGAGTGTACAATTGGGGCTTCGTGAAAAACTGTTTTTT.

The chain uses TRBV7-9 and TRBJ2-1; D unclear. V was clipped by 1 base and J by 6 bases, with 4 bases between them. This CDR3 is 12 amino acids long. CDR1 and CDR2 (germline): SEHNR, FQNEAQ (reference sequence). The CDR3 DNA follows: TGTGCCAGCAGCTTAGTCGCCAATGAGCAGTTCTTC. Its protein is CASSLVANEQFF. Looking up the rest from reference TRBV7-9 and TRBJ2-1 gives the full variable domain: DTGVSQNPRHKITKRGQNVTFRCDPISEHNRLYWYRQTLGQGPEFLTYFQNEAQLEKSRLLSDRFSAERPKGSFSTLEIQRTEQGDSAMYLCASSLVANEQFFGPGTRLTVL.

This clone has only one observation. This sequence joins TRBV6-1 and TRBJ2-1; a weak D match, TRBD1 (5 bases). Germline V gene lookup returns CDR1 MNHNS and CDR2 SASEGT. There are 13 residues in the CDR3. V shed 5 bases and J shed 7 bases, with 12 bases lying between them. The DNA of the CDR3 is TGTGCCAGCAGTCCCCCGCCAGGGAATGAGCAGTTCTTC. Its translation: CASSPPPGNEQFF.

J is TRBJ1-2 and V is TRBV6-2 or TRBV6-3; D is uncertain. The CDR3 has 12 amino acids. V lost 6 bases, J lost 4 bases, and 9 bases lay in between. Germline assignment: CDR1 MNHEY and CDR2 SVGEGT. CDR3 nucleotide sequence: TGTGCCAGCAGCCCTCCCTTCTATGGCTACACCTTC. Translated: CASSPPFYGYTF.

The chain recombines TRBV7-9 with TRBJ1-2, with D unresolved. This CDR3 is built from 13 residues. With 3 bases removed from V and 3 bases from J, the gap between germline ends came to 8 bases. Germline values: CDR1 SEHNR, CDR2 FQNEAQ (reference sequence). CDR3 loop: CASSFGSHYGYTF. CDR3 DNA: TGTGCCAGCAGCTTCGGGTCTCACTATGGCTACACCTTC.

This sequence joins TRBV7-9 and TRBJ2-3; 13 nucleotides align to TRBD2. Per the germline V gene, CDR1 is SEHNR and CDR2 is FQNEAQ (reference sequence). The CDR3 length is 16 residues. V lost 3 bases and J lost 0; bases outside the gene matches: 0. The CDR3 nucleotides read TGTGCCAGCAGCTTGACTAGCGGGAGGAGCACAGATACGCAGTATTTT. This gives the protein CASSLTSGRSTDTQYF. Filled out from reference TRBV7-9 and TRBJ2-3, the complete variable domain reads DTGVSQNPRHKITKRGQNVTFRCDPISEHNRLYWYRQTLGQGPEFLTYFQNEAQLEKSRLLSDRFSAERPKGSFSTLEIQRTEQGDSAMYLCASSLTSGRSTDTQYFGPGTRLTVL.

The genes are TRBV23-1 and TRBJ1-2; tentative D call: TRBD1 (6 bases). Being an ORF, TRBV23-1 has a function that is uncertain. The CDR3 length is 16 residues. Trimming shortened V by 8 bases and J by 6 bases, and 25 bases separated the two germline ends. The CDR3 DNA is TGCGCCAGCCCCTCAGGGGATAGACAGGACCTCAATGGCTACACCTTC. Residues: CASPSGDRQDLNGYTF.

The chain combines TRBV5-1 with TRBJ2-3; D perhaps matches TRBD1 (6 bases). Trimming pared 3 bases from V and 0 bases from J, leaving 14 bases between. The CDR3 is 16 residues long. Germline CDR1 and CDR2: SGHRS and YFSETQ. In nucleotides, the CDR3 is TGCGCCAGCAGCTACCAGGGGCGGTCTAGCACAGATACGCAGTATTTT. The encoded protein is CASSYQGRSSTDTQYF. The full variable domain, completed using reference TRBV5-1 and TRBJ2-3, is KAGVTQTPRYLIKTRGQQVTLSCSPISGHRSVSWYQQTPGQGLQFLFEYFSETQRNKGNFPGRFSGRQFSNSRSEMNVSTLELGDSALYLCASSYQGRSSTDTQYFGPGTRLTVL.

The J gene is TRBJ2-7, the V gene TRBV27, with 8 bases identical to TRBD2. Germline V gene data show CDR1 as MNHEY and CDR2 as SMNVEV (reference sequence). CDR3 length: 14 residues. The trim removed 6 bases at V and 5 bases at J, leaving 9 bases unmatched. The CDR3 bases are TGTGCCAGCAGAGGGGTAGCGGGGCACCACGAGCAGTACTTC. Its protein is CASRGVAGHHEQYF.

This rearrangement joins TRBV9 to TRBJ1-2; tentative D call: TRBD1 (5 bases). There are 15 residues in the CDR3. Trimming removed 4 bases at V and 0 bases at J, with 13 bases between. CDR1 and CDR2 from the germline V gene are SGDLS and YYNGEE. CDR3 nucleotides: TGTGCCAGCAGCCCAGCGGGGACTTCTAACTATGGCTACACCTTC. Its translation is CASSPAGTSNYGYTF.

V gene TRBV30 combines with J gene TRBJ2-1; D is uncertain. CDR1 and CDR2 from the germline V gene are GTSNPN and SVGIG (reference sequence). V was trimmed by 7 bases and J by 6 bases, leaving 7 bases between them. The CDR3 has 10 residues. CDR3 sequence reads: CAFMTNEQFF. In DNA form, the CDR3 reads TGTGCCTTCATGACCAATGAGCAGTTCTTC.

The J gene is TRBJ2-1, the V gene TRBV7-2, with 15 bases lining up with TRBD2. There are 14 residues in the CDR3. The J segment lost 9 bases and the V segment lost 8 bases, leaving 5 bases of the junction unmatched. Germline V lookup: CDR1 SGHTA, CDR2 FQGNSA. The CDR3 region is CASWGTSGRSEQFF. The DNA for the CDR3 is TGTGCCAGCTGGGGGACTAGCGGGAGGTCTGAGCAGTTCTTC.